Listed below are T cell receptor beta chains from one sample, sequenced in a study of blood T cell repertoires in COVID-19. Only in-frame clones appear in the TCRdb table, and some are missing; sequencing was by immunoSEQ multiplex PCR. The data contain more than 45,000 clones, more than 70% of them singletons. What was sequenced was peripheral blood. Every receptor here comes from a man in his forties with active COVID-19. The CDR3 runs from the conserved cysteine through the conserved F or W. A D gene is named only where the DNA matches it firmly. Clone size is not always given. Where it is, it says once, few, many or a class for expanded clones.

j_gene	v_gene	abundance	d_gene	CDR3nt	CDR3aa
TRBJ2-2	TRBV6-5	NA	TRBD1	TGTGCCAGCAGACGGGACAGGAACACCGGGGAGCTGTTTTTT	CASRRDRNTGELFF
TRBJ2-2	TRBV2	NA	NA	TGTGCCAGCAGTGAAATGGGGACTCCCACCGGGGAGCTGTTTTTT	CASSEMGTPTGELFF
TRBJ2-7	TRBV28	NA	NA	TGTGCCAGCAGTTCTCCTCCTGTGAGGGAGCAGTACTTC	CASSSPPVREQYF
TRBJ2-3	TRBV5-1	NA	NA	TGCGCCAGCAGCATTAGGCCCACAGGTGGCACAGATACGCAGTATTTT	CASSIRPTGGTDTQYF
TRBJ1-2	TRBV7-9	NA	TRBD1	TGTGCCAGCAGCTTAGTAGGACAGGCGAGCTACACCTTC	CASSLVGQASYTF
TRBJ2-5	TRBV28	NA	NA	TGTGCCAGCAGGCAGACTTCTCAAGAGACCCAGTACTTC	CASRQTSQETQYF
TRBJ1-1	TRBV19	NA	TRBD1	TGTGCCAGTAGTAGGGCACAACAGGGGACTGAAGCTTTCTTT	CASSRAQQGTEAFF
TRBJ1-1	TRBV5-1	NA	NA	TGCGCCAGCAGCTTAGCCGGGGGTTCCACTGAAGCTTTCTTT	CASSLAGGSTEAFF
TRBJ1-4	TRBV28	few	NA	TGTGCCAGCAGCTATACAGGGTCAACTAATGAAAAACTGTTTTTT	CASSYTGSTNEKLFF
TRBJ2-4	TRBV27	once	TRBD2	TGTGCCAGCAGTTTAGGGGGGGGGAACATTCAGTACTTC	CASSLGGGNIQYF